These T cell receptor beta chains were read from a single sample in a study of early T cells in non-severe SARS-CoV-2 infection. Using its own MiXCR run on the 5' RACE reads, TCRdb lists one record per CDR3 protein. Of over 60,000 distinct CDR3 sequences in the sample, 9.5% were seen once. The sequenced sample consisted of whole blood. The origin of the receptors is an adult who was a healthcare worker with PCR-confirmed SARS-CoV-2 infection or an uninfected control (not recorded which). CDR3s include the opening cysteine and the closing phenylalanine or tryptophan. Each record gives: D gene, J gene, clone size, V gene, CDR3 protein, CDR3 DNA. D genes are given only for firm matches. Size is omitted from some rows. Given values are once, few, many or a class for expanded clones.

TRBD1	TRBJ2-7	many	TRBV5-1	CASTRDRGGYEQYF	TGCGCCAGCACTAGGGACAGGGGTGGCTACGAGCAGTACTTC
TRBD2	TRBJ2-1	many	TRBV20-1	CSARVTSGRNEQFF	TGCAGTGCTAGAGTTACTAGCGGGAGGAATGAGCAGTTCTTC
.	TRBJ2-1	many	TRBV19	CASSIGSNNEQFF	TGTGCCAGTAGTATTGGCAGCAACAATGAGCAGTTCTTC
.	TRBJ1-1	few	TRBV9	CASSFGLQGSEAFF	TGTGCCAGCAGCTTCGGGCTTCAGGGGTCTGAAGCTTTCTTT
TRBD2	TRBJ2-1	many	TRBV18	CASSSGLAGGGEQFF	TGTGCCAGCTCATCCGGACTAGCGGGGGGCGGTGAGCAGTTCTTC
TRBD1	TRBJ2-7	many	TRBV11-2	CASSPRTGGFEQYF	TGTGCCAGCAGCCCGAGGACAGGGGGATTCGAGCAGTACTTC
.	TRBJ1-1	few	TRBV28	CASSWPGLEAFF	TGTGCCAGCAGTTGGCCAGGGCTTGAAGCTTTCTTT
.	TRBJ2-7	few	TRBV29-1	CAAGLGEQYF	TGCGCAGCCGGCCTAGGCGAGCAGTACTTC
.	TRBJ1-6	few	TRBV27	CASSPGSSYNSPLHF	TGTGCCAGCAGTCCAGGGAGCTCCTATAATTCACCCCTCCACTTT
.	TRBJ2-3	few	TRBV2	CASSESIDTQYF	TGTGCCAGCAGTGAAAGTATAGATACGCAGTATTTT
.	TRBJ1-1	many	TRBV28	CASCSRAGMNTEAFF	TGTGCCAGCTGCTCGAGGGCGGGCATGAACACTGAAGCTTTCTTT
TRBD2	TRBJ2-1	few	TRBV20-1	CSARRTSGLNEQFF	TGCAGTGCTAGGAGGACTAGCGGGCTCAATGAGCAGTTCTTC
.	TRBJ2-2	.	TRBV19	CASSETGTYANTGELFF	TGTGCCAGTAGTGAAACCGGGACATACGCGAACACCGGGGAGCTGTTTTTT
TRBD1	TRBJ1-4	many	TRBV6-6	CASINGRGLVNEKLFF	TGTGCCAGCATTAATGGCAGGGGGCTAGTTAATGAAAAACTGTTTTTT
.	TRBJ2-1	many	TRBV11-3	CASSYSGSYNEQFF	TGTGCCAGCAGCTATTCTGGCTCCTACAATGAGCAGTTCTTC
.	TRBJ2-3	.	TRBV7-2	CASSLDDVGGTDTQYF	TGTGCCAGCAGCTTAGATGATGTGGGGGGCACAGATACGCAGTATTTT
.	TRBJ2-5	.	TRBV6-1	CASSEVPSETQYF	TGTGCCAGCAGTGAAGTACCCTCAGAGACCCAGTACTTC
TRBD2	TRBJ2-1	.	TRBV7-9	CASNRELAGVEKFF	TGTGCCAGCAACCGAGAACTAGCGGGAGTAGAGAAGTTCTTC